This passage covers 19 T cell receptor beta chains from one sample sequenced in a study of beta chain features in type 1 diabetes. The whole isolated RNA underwent reverse transcription, so sequencing captured expressed TCRB transcripts. Produced via immunoSEQ multiplex PCR; TCRdb's table is partial and in-frame only. The sample consists of about half a million clones, approximately 30% of them appearing once. Sequences were obtained from naive CD4+ T cells from blood. The receptors were gathered from a man in his late teens or twenties in good health.

This clone showed up just a few times. Distinct nucleotide sequences in the sample also encode this CDR3. This chain uses TRBV30 with TRBJ1-1; no definite D call. The CDR3 extends over 13 amino acids. Germline values: CDR1 GTSNPN, CDR2 SVGIG (reference sequence). Trimming removed 3 bases at V and 1 base at J, with 9 bases between. The CDR3 nucleotides are TGTGCCTGGAGGGACGGGGAGAACACTGAAGCTTTCTTT. Translated: CAWRDGENTEAFF.

The chain recombines TRBV30 with TRBJ2-5; 11 bases are shared with TRBD2. Germline CDR1 reads GTSNPN; CDR2 reads SVGIG (reference sequence). The trim removed 1 base at V and 6 bases at J, leaving 10 bases unmatched. The CDR3 spans 16 residues. The CDR3 DNA reads TGTGCCTGGAGTGAATATAGCGGGAGGGCCGGTCAGACCCAGTACTTC. It codes for CAWSEYSGRAGQTQYF.

This clone occurred a few times. The V call is TRBV7-9, the J call TRBJ2-1, with 8 nucleotides matching TRBD1. CDR3 size: 12 residues. V lost 4 bases, J lost 13 bases, and 6 bases stayed unmatched. Germline V gene sequence: CDR1 SEHNR, CDR2 FQNEAQ (reference sequence). The CDR3 spells CASSWGQEAQFF. CDR3 nucleotide sequence: TGTGCCAGCAGCTGGGGACAGGAGGCTCAGTTCTTC.

The J gene is TRBJ2-1, the V gene TRBV5-6; D might be TRBD1 or TRBD2, each matching 5 bases. CDR3 length: 15 amino acids. Germline V gene lookup returns CDR1 SGHDT and CDR2 YYEEEE. Trimming shortened V by 1 base and J by 7 bases, and 15 bases separated the two germline ends. The CDR3 sequence is CASSLTRGWGNEQFF. In DNA form, the CDR3 reads TGTGCCAGCAGCTTGACCCGGGGTTGGGGGAATGAGCAGTTCTTC.

This clone turned up a few times. The chain has TRBV7-2 and TRBJ2-7, with D possibly called TRBD1 or TRBD2 (5 bases each). CDR1 SGHTA and CDR2 FQGNSA come from the germline V gene. The CDR3 loop spans 14 amino acids. Between the trimmed V and J ends, which lost 5 bases and 2 bases, there was a span of 13 bases. This CDR3 is CASSLTRGAYEQYF. The CDR3 DNA reads as TGTGCCAGCAGCCTAACAAGAGGGGCCTACGAGCAGTACTTC.

V and J are TRBV6-1 and TRBJ2-1, with TRBD2 matching 10 bases. Per the germline V gene, CDR1 is MNHNS and CDR2 is SASEGT. CDR3 length: 16 residues. The V gene end was trimmed by 3 bases and the J gene end by 9 bases; junction bases not matched to a gene: 11. CDR3 in DNA: TGTGCCAGCAGTGACGGACTAGCGGTTAAGGGGACTGAGCAGTTCTTC. This encodes CASSDGLAVKGTEQFF.

The V gene is TRBV11-2, the J gene TRBJ1-5; D remains unclear. In germline, CDR1 is SGHAT, CDR2 FQNNGV. This CDR3 has 13 amino acids. V shed 5 bases and J shed 4 bases, with 9 bases lying between them. CDR3 sequence: CASSPGVNQPQHF. DNA of the CDR3: TGTGCCAGCAGCCCCGGCGTAAATCAGCCCCAGCATTTT. The variable domain in full, completed from reference TRBV11-2 and TRBJ1-5, reads EAGVAQSPRYKIIEKRQSVAFWCNPISGHATLYWYQQILGQGPKLLIQFQNNGVVDDSQLPKDRFSAERLKGVDSTLKIQPAKLEDSAVYLCASSPGVNQPQHFGDGTRLSIL.

This clone was counted only a few times. The gene calls are TRBV25-1 and TRBJ2-7; 10 positions match TRBD1. CDR3 length: 15 amino acids. V trimming: 4 bases; J trimming: 0 bases; junction bases outside the gene matches: 3. Germline V gene data show CDR1 as MGHDK and CDR2 as SYGVNS. DNA of the CDR3: TGTGCCAGCAGTGTACGACAGGGGGCCTCCTACGAGCAGTACTTC. As protein: CASSVRQGASYEQYF.

V gene TRBV30 combines with J gene TRBJ2-2; TRBD1 aligns across 10 bases. V gave up 1 base and J gave up 4 bases; unmatched junction bases: 6. Germline CDR1 is GTSNPN and CDR2 is SVGIG (reference sequence). The CDR3 extends over 16 amino acids. The CDR3 region is CAWSERQGAGTGELFF. CDR3 sequence (DNA): TGTGCCTGGAGTGAACGACAGGGGGCCGGCACCGGGGAGCTGTTTTTT.

The chain recombines TRBV30 with TRBJ2-7; no reliable D call. This CDR3 has 15 residues. Germline V gene data show CDR1 as GTSNPN and CDR2 as SVGIG (reference sequence). Trimming removed 5 bases from V and 0 bases from J, with 17 bases in between. CDR3 residues: CAWESERTFSYEQYF. The CDR3 nucleotides read TGTGCCTGGGAATCGGAGCGAACTTTCTCCTACGAGCAGTACTTC.

The chain is built from TRBV7-9 and TRBJ2-1, with D possibly matching TRBD2 (5 bases). Germline V lookup: CDR1 SEHNR, CDR2 FQNEAQ (reference sequence). With 3 bases removed from V and 4 bases from J, the gap between germline ends came to 13 bases. The CDR3 is 15 residues long. CDR3 protein: CASSLPGSIYNEQFF. The CDR3 coding sequence is TGTGCCAGCAGCTTGCCGGGATCGATATACAATGAGCAGTTCTTC.

V is TRBV7-2 and J is TRBJ2-3; 12 nucleotides match TRBD2. The CDR3 runs to 15 residues. The trim removed 5 bases at V and 4 bases at J, leaving 4 bases unmatched. Per the germline V gene, CDR1 is SGHTA and CDR2 is FQGNSA. The CDR3 DNA reads TGTGCCAGCAGCGAGGGACTAGCGGGTGCAGATACGCAGTATTTT. This sequence encodes CASSEGLAGADTQYF.

The table lists this clone with a few counts. Other DNA sequences of this sample code for an identical CDR3. The chain is built from TRBV5-6 and TRBJ2-3, with no clear D. Germline CDR1 SGHDT, CDR2 YYEEEE. V was pared by 0 bases and J by 0 bases, with 5 bases between. The CDR3 extends over 14 amino acids. This chain's CDR3 is CASSLAQSTDTQYF. The DNA of the CDR3 is TGTGCCAGCAGCTTGGCCCAGAGCACAGATACGCAGTATTTT.

The rearrangement uses TRBV29-1 and TRBJ2-7, with D unresolved. This CDR3 comprises 13 residues. Deletions cut 0 bases from V and 10 bases from J, with 16 bases between. Germline assignment: CDR1 SQVTM and CDR2 ANQGSEA. CDR3 sequence reads: CSVEEGARRGQYF. CDR3 in DNA: TGCAGCGTTGAAGAAGGAGCCCGGCGAGGCCAGTACTTC.

The chain uses TRBV10-3 and TRBJ2-7; a possible D gene is TRBD2 (6 bases). Looked up from germline, CDR1 is ENHRY and CDR2 is SYGVKD. Deletions cut 5 bases from V and 3 bases from J, with 11 bases between. The CDR3 length is 13 residues. The CDR3 protein is CAISLGRDYEQYF. For the CDR3, the DNA is TGTGCCATCAGTTTGGGGCGGGACTACGAGCAGTACTTC.

This clone turned up a few times. The rearrangement uses TRBV29-1 and TRBJ1-1; weak D call: TRBD1 (6 bases). Germline values: CDR1 SQVTM, CDR2 ANQGSEA. V lost 7 bases to trimming and J lost 2 bases, with 17 bases between them. This CDR3 comprises 14 residues. The CDR3 DNA reads TGCAGCGCGCTGTCCGGACAGTACAACACTGAAGCTTTCTTT. Its protein is CSALSGQYNTEAFF.

The chain recombines TRBV11-2 with TRBJ2-1; TRBD2 might be the D (5 bases). The CDR3 spans 14 residues. CDR1 and CDR2 from the germline V gene are SGHAT and FQNNGV. The ends were cut back, 5 bases at V and 8 bases at J, with 16 bases in the middle. CDR3 region: CASSPGLGTDEQFF. The CDR3 DNA sequence: TGTGCCAGCAGCCCAGGACTGGGTACCGATGAGCAGTTCTTC.

V usage is TRBV29-1 and J usage is TRBJ2-1, with D perhaps matching TRBD2 (5 bases). The CDR3 runs to 11 residues. The V end was cut by 6 bases, the J end by 7 bases, with 10 bases between. Germline CDR1 is SQVTM and CDR2 is ANQGSEA. DNA for the CDR3: TGCAGCGTAACTAGAACTAATGAGCAGTTCTTC. Its translation: CSVTRTNEQFF.

This clone was seen a few times. The chain recombines TRBV30 with TRBJ2-3; 11 nucleotides align to TRBD2. The CDR3 totals 16 residues. Germline assignment: CDR1 GTSNPN and CDR2 SVGIG (reference sequence). The V segment lost 1 base and the J segment 5 bases; nucleotides outside the gene matches: 8. CDR3 bases: TGTGCCTGGAGTGCTGGCCTAGCGGGAGGTATAGATACGCAGTATTTT. Protein product: CAWSAGLAGGIDTQYF.